The rows below give T cell receptor beta chains drawn from one sample of a study of beta chain features in type 1 diabetes. The method was immunoSEQ multiplex PCR; TCRdb's version includes in-frame clones alone and lacks a portion of them. The repertoire consists of 350,000 to 450,000 clones, with around 16% occurring once and the leading ten covering about 0.018%. Sequenced input: naive CD4+ T cells from blood. Source of these receptors: a woman younger than 30 in good health. CDR3s include the opening cysteine and the closing phenylalanine or tryptophan. D genes are given only for firm matches. Clone size is not always given. Where it is, it says once, few, many or a class for expanded clones.

clone_size j_call d_call v_call cdr3_aa cdr3_nt
few TRBJ2-1 TRBD1 TRBV4-3 CASSQDRDRAGNEQFF TGCGCCAGCAGCCAAGATAGGGACAGGGCGGGCAATGAGCAGTTCTTC
- TRBJ1-1 - TRBV29-1 CSVVWQGHTEAFF TGCAGCGTTGTTTGGCAGGGCCACACTGAAGCTTTCTTT
few TRBJ2-1 TRBD2 TRBV2 CASSPASGRGYEQFF TGTGCCAGCAGTCCTGCTAGCGGGAGGGGTTATGAGCAGTTCTTC
few TRBJ1-5 - TRBV30 CAWATEVGNQPQHF TGTGCCTGGGCCACGGAGGTGGGCAATCAGCCCCAGCATTTT
few TRBJ2-1 - TRBV18 CASSPWLAYNEQFF TGTGCCAGCTCACCGTGGCTAGCCTACAATGAGCAGTTCTTC
few TRBJ2-1 TRBD2 TRBV25-1 CASSKVAGVDYNEQFF TGTGCCAGTTCCAAAGTAGCGGGAGTTGACTACAATGAGCAGTTCTTC
- TRBJ1-1 TRBD1 TRBV18 CASSPHRDRVEAFF TGTGCCAGCTCACCGCACCGGGACAGAGTTGAAGCTTTCTTT
- TRBJ1-3 - TRBV23-1 CASSQRHRAGNTIYF TGCGCCAGCAGTCAACGACACAGGGCGGGAAACACCATATATTTT
few TRBJ1-1 TRBD1 TRBV4-3 CASSQEGTGYTEAFF TGCGCCAGCAGCCAAGAGGGGACAGGTTACACTGAAGCTTTCTTT
- TRBJ2-5 - TRBV6-5 CASSYGLPGETQYF TGTGCCAGCAGTTACGGCCTTCCTGGAGAGACCCAGTACTTC
- TRBJ1-2 TRBD1 TRBV5-6 CASSPVGWKGADGYTF TGTGCCAGCAGCCCGGTGGGGTGGAAGGGGGCCGATGGCTACACCTTC
- TRBJ1-4 TRBD1 TRBV7-2 CASSLEGAIGKLFF TGTGCCAGCAGCTTAGAGGGGGCGATAGGAAAACTGTTTTTT
- TRBJ1-5 - TRBV6-5 CASSYSEYQPQHF TGTGCCAGCAGTTACTCGGAGTATCAGCCCCAGCATTTT
- TRBJ2-6 - TRBV9 CASRGQGTPSGANVLTF TGTGCCAGCCGCGGGCAGGGGACCCCCTCTGGGGCCAACGTCCTGACTTTC
- TRBJ1-4 - TRBV30 CAWTDSLGNEKLFF TGTGCCTGGACAGACAGCTTGGGGAATGAAAAACTGTTTTTT
few TRBJ2-7 TRBD1 TRBV18 CASSPTRDSAYEQYF TGTGCCAGCTCACCGACCCGGGACAGCGCCTACGAGCAGTACTTC
- TRBJ2-4 TRBD2 TRBV23-1 CASSQSGGLAGGGAKNIQYF TGCGCCAGCAGTCAATCGGGCGGACTAGCGGGAGGAGGGGCCAAAAACATTCAGTACTTC
few TRBJ2-5 - TRBV7-9 CASSYGPQDF TGTGCCAGCAGCTACGGTCCCCAGGACTTC
few TRBJ1-5 TRBD1 TRBV30 CAWSRTGDQPQHF TGTGCCTGGAGCCGGACAGGGGATCAGCCCCAGCATTTT
few TRBJ2-5 TRBD2 TRBV4-3 CASSQGLAGEGETQYF TGCGCCAGCAGCCAAGGACTAGCGGGAGAGGGAGAGACCCAGTACTTC
few TRBJ2-7 TRBD1 TRBV6-6 CASSGDRDHEQYF TGTGCCAGCAGCGGGGACAGGGACCACGAGCAGTACTTC
- TRBJ2-3 - TRBV2 CASGRPYPQYF TGTGCCAGTGGGAGGCCGTATCCGCAGTATTTT
- TRBJ2-1 TRBD2 TRBV7-7 CASSLAGGTGTGDEQFF TGTGCTAGCAGCTTAGCGGGAGGGACAGGGACTGGCGATGAGCAGTTCTTC
- TRBJ2-5 - TRBV7-9 CASSSPRGQETQYF TGTGCCAGCAGCTCCCCCCGCGGGCAAGAGACCCAGTACTTC
few TRBJ2-5 TRBD1 TRBV4-1 CASSQPRTGIGQETQYF TGCGCCAGCAGCCAACCTAGGACAGGTATAGGGCAAGAGACCCAGTACTTC
few TRBJ2-1 - TRBV29-1 CSSRQLAGRNEQFF TGCAGCTCCCGGCAATTGGCGGGACGGAATGAGCAGTTCTTC
- TRBJ1-1 TRBD1 TRBV2 CASSGTRQGRGNTEAFF TGTGCCAGCAGTGGTACCCGACAGGGTAGGGGTAACACTGAAGCTTTCTTT
- TRBJ1-5 TRBD1 TRBV28 CASWRDRRKPQHF TGTGCCAGCTGGCGGGACAGAAGAAAGCCCCAGCATTTT
few TRBJ2-1 TRBD2 TRBV7-3 CASSSPSGISPYNEQFF TGTGCCAGCAGCTCTCCCAGCGGGATATCCCCCTACAATGAGCAGTTCTTC
few TRBJ2-7 - TRBV30 CAWRPGRYEQYF TGTGCCTGGAGGCCAGGTCGCTACGAGCAGTACTTC
few TRBJ1-4 - TRBV6-6 CASSLATNEKLFF TGTGCCAGCAGCCTTGCAACTAATGAAAAACTGTTTTTT
few TRBJ2-3 - TRBV15 CATSRGFTDTQYF TGTGCCACCAGCCGGGGTTTCACAGATACGCAGTATTTT
- TRBJ1-3 - TRBV9 CASTRGQGNTIYF TGTGCCAGCACCCGCGGACAGGGAAACACCATATATTTT
few TRBJ1-5 - TRBV19 CASRGGVGQPQHF TGTGCCAGTAGGGGGGGGGTCGGACAGCCCCAGCATTTT
- TRBJ2-5 TRBD2 TRBV18 CASSRLAGVRETQYF TGTGCCAGCTCACGACTAGCGGGAGTGAGAGAGACCCAGTACTTC
- TRBJ2-7 TRBD1 TRBV4-1 CASSEPGQGRGEQYF TGCGCCAGCAGCGAGCCGGGACAGGGAAGAGGCGAGCAGTACTTC
- TRBJ2-1 TRBD2 TRBV4-1 CASSQDTSGRARSYEQFF TGCGCCAGCAGCCAAGATACTAGCGGGAGGGCCAGGTCGTATGAGCAGTTCTTC
- TRBJ2-5 TRBD1 TRBV12-5 CASGLVRGQGQTQYF TGTGCTAGTGGTTTGGTACGGGGACAGGGGCAGACCCAGTACTTC
- TRBJ2-7 - TRBV7-2 CASSQTHQQYF TGTGCCAGCAGCCAGACTCACCAGCAGTACTTC
- TRBJ1-5 - TRBV18 CASSPESQFSNQPQHF TGTGCCAGCTCACCAGAGTCACAGTTTAGCAATCAGCCCCAGCATTTT
- TRBJ1-2 TRBD1 TRBV9 CASSGPPTGEGYTF TGTGCCAGCAGCGGACCACCGACAGGGGAAGGCTACACCTTC
- TRBJ2-4 - TRBV30 CAWSVGALAKNIQYF TGTGCCTGGAGTGTAGGGGCCTTAGCCAAAAACATTCAGTACTTC
- TRBJ1-3 TRBD1 TRBV29-1 CSVLGQGERTIYF TGCAGCGTTCTGGGACAGGGGGAACGTACCATATATTTT
- TRBJ1-4 - TRBV9 CASSVDRRREKLFF TGTGCCAGCAGCGTAGACCGCCGGCGGGAAAAACTGTTTTTT
- TRBJ1-1 - TRBV5-6 CASSMTGVERTEAFF TGTGCCAGCAGCATGACAGGAGTTGAGAGAACTGAAGCTTTCTTT
- TRBJ1-5 - TRBV14 CASSPRDSRQDLYSNQPQHF TGTGCCAGCAGCCCGAGGGACTCCCGGCAGGACCTTTATAGCAATCAGCCCCAGCATTTT
few TRBJ2-2 TRBD2 TRBV9 CASSVDSLAGVTGELFF TGTGCCAGCAGCGTAGATAGCCTAGCGGGAGTCACCGGGGAGCTGTTTTTT
once TRBJ2-7 TRBD2 TRBV18 CASSPTSGRYEQYF TGTGCCAGCTCACCAACTAGCGGGAGGTACGAGCAGTACTTC
- TRBJ2-4 TRBD1 TRBV15 CATSRDSEIQGQHF TGTGCCACCAGCAGAGATTCGGAGATACAGGGGCAGCACTTC